Listed here are 3 T cell receptor beta chains from one sample, sequenced in a study of cytomegalovirus exposure and HLA in healthy donors. The study ran its PCR with 60 Vbeta and 13 Jbeta primers. Assay used: immunoSEQ multiplex PCR; TCRdb lists only in-frame clones, some missing. Of more than 75,000 clones detected, around 79% appear once; the ten largest clones hold 2% to 3%. The sequencing sample was made of PBMCs. These receptors were collected from a man aged 30 to 45 in good health and CMV-seronegative.

V gene TRBV5-1 combines with J gene TRBJ1-2; maybe TRBD1 (6 bases). The length of the CDR3 is 13 residues. The germline V and J ends were trimmed by 6 bases and 8 bases, with 17 bases remaining between them. The germline V gene has CDR1 SGHRS and CDR2 YFSETQ. CDR3: CASTQQGREGYTF. The CDR3 region has the DNA TGCGCCAGCACCCAACAGGGAAGGGAAGGCTACACCTTC. The full variable domain, with the rest looked up from reference TRBV5-1 and TRBJ1-2, is KAGVTQTPRYLIKTRGQQVTLSCSPISGHRSVSWYQQTPGQGLQFLFEYFSETQRNKGNFPGRFSGRQFSNSRSEMNVSTLELGDSALYLCASTQQGREGYTFGSGTRLTVV.

This chain connects TRBV6-1 to TRBJ1-6, with D unresolved. This CDR3 spans 14 amino acids. Germline V CDR1 and CDR2: MNHNS, SASEGT. Trimming removed 6 bases from V and 4 bases from J, with 10 bases in between. The CDR3 coding sequence is TGTGCCAGCAGCGAACGGGTGTATAATTCACCCCTCCACTTT. Amino acids: CASSERVYNSPLHF.

In the case of this clone: The same CDR3 can be traced to other DNA sequences in this sample. V gene TRBV23-1 combines with J gene TRBJ1-5; possible D gene TRBD1, 6 bases. TRBV23-1 is labeled an ORF, and its function is uncertain. The V end was cut by 4 bases, the J end by 2 bases, with 9 bases between. There are 14 residues in the CDR3. The CDR3 DNA reads TGCGCCAGCAGTCGCAGGGGCTGCAATCAGCCCCAGCATTTT. It translates to CASSRRGCNQPQHF.